This is a list of T cell receptor beta chains from one sample in a study of CD4 T cells in relation to SARS-CoV-2 and coronaviruses. TCRdb's table, derived via immunoSEQ multiplex PCR, lists solely in-frame clones and lacks some. Here the sample spans about 40,000 clones, roughly 82% being singletons. These receptors have no known antigen. Sequenced input: memory CD4+ T cells from PBMCs, cultured in vitro. The receptor set was obtained from an adult with COVID-19. The CDR3 runs from the conserved cysteine through the conserved F or W.

TRBV6-6	TRBJ1-5	CASSQQGSGNQPQHF
TRBV13	TRBJ2-1	CASSLDARAGNNEQFF
TRBV7-2	TRBJ2-7	CASSVGALRDRAYEQYF
TRBV7-9	TRBJ1-4	CASSLQGWGEKLFF
TRBV13	TRBJ2-7	CASSLVGREQYF
TRBV7-9	TRBJ2-1	CASSPRGVIEQFF
TRBV3-1/TRBV3-2	TRBJ1-6	CASSLRWTAYNSPLHF
TRBV30	TRBJ2-7	CAWSQSSGLYEQYF
TRBV6-2/TRBV6-3	TRBJ2-3	CASSYWTSGRDTQYF
TRBV4-1	TRBJ2-1	CASSALAGPYNEQFF
TRBV15	TRBJ2-1	CATSRDLKAGSYNEQFF
TRBV10-3	TRBJ1-2	CAISEARDGTGYTF
TRBV7-6	TRBJ2-3	CASSLAGSTDTQYF
TRBV10-3	TRBJ2-3	CAISEKTPGLAGERDTQYF
TRBV5-1	TRBJ2-1	CASSSYRDYEQFF
TRBV5-5	TRBJ2-5	CASSYRGGGETQYF
TRBV12-2	TRBJ2-2	CASRLTRASGNTGELFF
TRBV5-5	TRBJ2-7	CASSLWQGAYEQYF
TRBV10-3	TRBJ2-1	CAITMGLAGTYNEQFF
TRBV9	-	CASSPQLTTGGQHF
TRBV5-1	TRBJ2-1	CASSLVGTTYNEQFF
TRBV19	TRBJ1-2	CASSTTGGSGYTF
TRBV7-9	TRBJ2-7	CASSSREGPLAGGPYEQYF
TRBV24-1	TRBJ2-5	CATSGPGLAATETQYF
TRBV15	TRBJ2-7	CATSRGPWGGGDRQYF
TRBV5-4	TRBJ2-7	CANSSRASSYEQYF
TRBV28	TRBJ2-1	CASSSPGPYEQFF
TRBV30	TRBJ2-1	CAWSVLAQYNEQFF
TRBV11-1	TRBJ2-7	CASSSKTGVPVYEQYF
TRBV7-2	TRBJ2-3	CAITLRERSTDTQYF
TRBV7-9	TRBJ2-5	CASSLDIPQYF
TRBV4-2	TRBJ2-1	CASSQGHGTGTSYGEQFF
TRBV18	TRBJ2-6	CASSPNSGANVLTF
TRBV2	TRBJ2-1	CASSGYATSSYNEQFF
TRBV10-3	TRBJ1-1	CAISEEGLAFF
TRBV6-2/TRBV6-3	TRBJ1-1	CASSYSRGRGSTEAFF
TRBV2	TRBJ2-7	CASGTGYEQYF
TRBV7-6	TRBJ2-1	CASSLTGSAYNEQFF
TRBV7-8	TRBJ2-5	CASSHDGQKKETQYF
TRBV6-5	TRBJ2-3	CASQAGGTDTQYF
TRBV7-2	TRBJ2-1	CASSLAGLAGGPVQFF
TRBV28	TRBJ1-2	CASTPQGVYYGYTF
TRBV3-1/TRBV3-2	TRBJ1-1	CASSQGGITEAFF
TRBV5-1	TRBJ2-3	CASSLTRTDTQYF
TRBV29-1	TRBJ1-1	CSVQRNHRGIRTEAFF
TRBV28	TRBJ2-7	CASSLGTHEQYF
TRBV7-9	TRBJ1-6	CAGEEGGGNSPLHF
TRBV30	TRBJ2-5	CAWSLDRETQYF
TRBV14	TRBJ2-2	CASRPRRTGELFF
TRBV2	TRBJ2-7	CASSSLWTETDYEQYF
TRBV19	TRBJ2-7	CASSIGTGSEQYF
TRBV7-9	TRBJ2-7	CASSLNSGSPEQYF
TRBV9	TRBJ1-6	CASSTRPGTHNSPLHF
TRBV5-6	TRBJ2-3	CASRLWGSGDTQYF
TRBV5-1	TRBJ2-2	CASSLGTGVTTGELFF
TRBV28	TRBJ2-1	CASRDSGGVYNEQFF